Listed below are T cell receptor beta chains from one sample, sequenced in a study of T cells in Graves' hyperthyroidism and ophthalmopathy. TCRdb processed the multiplex PCR reads anew with MiXCR; each CDR3 protein has one entry. The sample records a few hundred thousand distinct CDR3 sequences, about 16% being singletons. Sequencing used blood. The source of these receptors is a middle-aged woman with Graves' ophthalmopathy. Each CDR3 is given with its conserved first and last residue. A D gene is named only where the DNA matches it firmly. Rows give clone size only sometimes, using once, few, many, or a class for an expanded clone.

d_gene,v_gene,abundance,j_gene,CDR3nt,CDR3aa
-,TRBV28,many,TRBJ1-6,TGTGCCAGCAGTTGGGCAGGGCAAAATTCACCCCTCCACTTT,CASSWAGQNSPLHF
-,TRBV25-1,few,TRBJ1-1,TGTGCCAGCAGTGACGGACGGCATGCTGAAGCTTTCTTT,CASSDGRHAEAFF
-,TRBV3-1,-,TRBJ2-1,TGTGCCAGCAGCCAAGATGTACAGTCCCCCTACGAGCAGTTCTTC,CASSQDVQSPYEQFF
-,TRBV5-1,-,TRBJ2-3,TGCGCCAGCAGCTTAACCGGGAGCCCCACAGATACGCAGTATTTT,CASSLTGSPTDTQYF
-,TRBV7-3,few,TRBJ2-2,TGTGCCAGCAGCTTAGGCGGTTTGTACACCGGGGAGCTGTTTTTT,CASSLGGLYTGELFF
-,TRBV6-1,few,TRBJ2-1,TGTGCCAGCGGATCCCTAGGGACCTACAATGAGCAGTTCTTC,CASGSLGTYNEQFF
TRBD1,TRBV7-9,-,TRBJ1-5,TGTGCCAAGGACAGGGGAAATCAGCCCCAGCATTTT,CAKDRGNQPQHF
-,TRBV11-2,many,TRBJ1-5,TGTGCCAGCAGCCTAACTGGGGGTTCAAATCAGCCCCAGCATTTT,CASSLTGGSNQPQHF
-,TRBV6-5,many,TRBJ2-2,TGTGCCAGCAGTTACTCAGGACGAGGGAGGTTCACCGGGGAGCTGTTTTTT,CASSYSGRGRFTGELFF
TRBD2,TRBV7-9,-,TRBJ2-7,TGTGCCATCAGGACTAGCGGAAGCCTCTACGAGCAGTACTTC,CAIRTSGSLYEQYF
-,TRBV4-2,few,TRBJ2-3,TGTGCCAGCAGCCAAGGAGGGGGGGCGGGAGCAGATACGCAGTATTTT,CASSQGGGAGADTQYF